Listed here are 16 T cell receptor beta chains from one sample, sequenced in a study of T cell repertoires in cytomegalovirus infection. TCRdb re-analysed the reads in MiXCR, keeping a single row per CDR3 protein. Here the sample spans 120,000 to 150,000 distinct CDR3 sequences, about 6.1% being singletons. Input material: PBMCs. These receptor sequences come from a human donor in good health (CMV status not recorded). Some clones in this sample may be carry-over from other donors' samples.

This clonotype was recorded many times. The chain uses TRBV19 and TRBJ1-1, with D possibly matching TRBD1 (6 bases). Trimming removed 3 bases at V and 2 bases at J, with 13 bases between. Germline CDR1 and CDR2: LNHDA and SQIVND (reference sequence). The CDR3 length is 15 residues. In DNA, the CDR3 is TGTGCCAGTAGTATTGGAGGACAGTTTAACACTGAAGCTTTCTTT. Its protein product is CASSIGGQFNTEAFF.

This clonotype was detected ten times or more. The chain employs TRBV7-2 and TRBJ2-7, with D possibly being TRBD2 (5 bases). The germline gives CDR1 SGHTA, CDR2 FQGNSA. Trimming shortened V by 6 bases and J by 3 bases, and 15 bases separated the two germline ends. The CDR3 runs to 14 residues. In DNA, the CDR3 is TGTGCCAGCAGGAAGGGAGTTCAGGTCTACGAGCAGTACTTC. Amino acids: CASRKGVQVYEQYF.

At least ten counts were recorded for this clonotype. The chain joins TRBV2 to TRBJ1-1; D is unresolved. V gave up 8 bases and J gave up 1 base, with 11 bases separating them. This CDR3 is built from 13 residues. The germline CDR1 and CDR2 sequences are SNHLY and FYNNEI. CDR3 in amino acids: CASVWWRNTEAFF. The CDR3 region has the DNA TGTGCCAGCGTGTGGTGGAGGAACACTGAAGCTTTCTTT.

This clonotype has a count of ten or more. The V and J genes are TRBV7-2 and TRBJ1-1; perhaps TRBD1 as D (6 bases). This CDR3 is 14 amino acids long. V shed 1 base and J shed 6 bases, with 12 bases lying between them. Germline loops: CDR1 SGHTA, CDR2 FQGNSA. CDR3 protein: CASSLDGTFSEAFF. CDR3 DNA sequence: TGTGCCAGCAGCTTAGATGGGACATTCTCTGAAGCTTTCTTT.

At least ten counts were recorded for this clonotype. CDR3 nucleotide sequence: TGTGCCAGCAGTGCAAATGACAGGCGCCTTTCAAACACTGAAGCTTTCTTT. Translation gives CASSANDRRLSNTEAFF. The V and J genes are TRBV28 and TRBJ1-1; D perhaps matches TRBD1 (6 bases). Per the germline V gene, CDR1 is MDHEN and CDR2 is SYDVKM. The V end was cut by 5 bases, the J end by 2 bases, with 21 bases between. This CDR3 contains 17 residues. The full variable domain, completed using reference TRBV28 and TRBJ1-1, is DVKVTQSSRYLVKRTGEKVFLECVQDMDHENMFWYRQDPGLGLRLIYFSYDVKMKEKGDIPEGYSVSREKKERFSLILESASTNQTSMYLCASSANDRRLSNTEAFFGQGTRLTVV.

This clonotype was seen ten or more times. The chain carries TRBV7-2 and TRBJ1-2; D is possibly TRBD1 (5 bases). Between the trimmed V and J ends, which lost 1 base and 4 bases, there was a span of 7 bases. CDR1 and CDR2 from the germline V gene are SGHTA and FQGNSA. This CDR3 has 13 amino acids. In DNA form, the CDR3 reads TGTGCCAGCAGCTTAGGGGGCCCCTATGGCTACACCTTC. It is translated as CASSLGGPYGYTF.

This clonotype was counted at least ten times. The chain carries TRBV7-2 and TRBJ2-2; D remains ambiguous. Trimming took off 5 bases at V and 7 bases at J, with 11 bases between the two ends. This CDR3 spans 13 amino acids. The germline V gene has CDR1 SGHTA and CDR2 FQGNSA. The CDR3 DNA sequence: TGTGCCAGCAGCCAAAACTTCGGCGGGGAGCTGTTTTTT. Its translation: CASSQNFGGELFF.

Ten or more counts support this clonotype. The V and J genes are TRBV11-1 and TRBJ2-6; D is uncertain. Germline CDR1 and CDR2: SGHAT and FQDESV (reference sequence). This CDR3 has 14 residues. Trimming cost V 6 bases and J 0 bases, with 6 bases left between them. CDR3 sequence reads: CASSRFSGANVLTF. CDR3 in DNA: TGTGCCAGCAGTAGATTCTCTGGGGCCAACGTCCTGACTTTC.

This clonotype was seen ten or more times. This chain uses TRBV7-6 with TRBJ2-2; TRBD1 aligns across 7 bases. V gave up 5 bases and J gave up 5 bases; unmatched junction bases: 11. The germline gives CDR1 SGHVS, CDR2 FNYEAQ. The CDR3 runs to 16 residues. CDR3 sequence (DNA): TGTGCCAGCAGCCCGAACGGGGACAGAAGGACCGGGGAGCTGTTTTTT. Encoded protein: CASSPNGDRRTGELFF.

This clonotype occurred many times. The gene calls are TRBV10-3 and TRBJ1-3; no definite D call. The CDR3 is 13 amino acids. V dropped 6 bases and J dropped 6 bases, with 12 bases sitting between them. The germline V gene encodes CDR1 ENHRY and CDR2 SYGVKD. CDR3 nucleotides: TGTGCCATCAGCTCAGGCTCAGAAAACACCATATATTTT. The encoded protein is CAISSGSENTIYF.

The chain joins TRBV19 to TRBJ2-1; tentatively, D is TRBD1 or TRBD2 (5 bases each). CDR3 size: 16 residues. Trimming removed 5 bases at V and 8 bases at J, with 22 bases between. Germline values: CDR1 LNHDA, CDR2 SQIVND (reference sequence). This chain's CDR3 is CASSDGFTGTADEQFF. CDR3 DNA: TGTGCCAGTAGTGACGGGTTCACGGGGACGGCCGATGAGCAGTTCTTC. Supplemented by reference TRBV19 and TRBJ2-1, the full variable domain reads DGGITQSPKYLFRKEGQNVTLSCEQNLNHDAMYWYRQDPGQGLRLIYYSQIVNDFQKGDIAEGYSVSREKKESFPLTVTSAQKNPTAFYLCASSDGFTGTADEQFFGPGTRLTVL.

This clonotype was picked up many times. The J gene is TRBJ2-5, the V gene TRBV28, with D perhaps matching TRBD1 (7 bases). V lost 5 bases and J 4 bases, leaving 26 bases between the germline ends. CDR3 length equals 18 residues. Germline assignment: CDR1 MDHEN and CDR2 SYDVKM. CDR3 coding DNA: TGTGCCAGCAGTGGGACTCCGGGACAGAGGGGATCAGGAGAGACCCAGTACTTC. Its protein product is CASSGTPGQRGSGETQYF.

The sample holds many counts of this clonotype. The chain links TRBV12-3 or TRBV12-4 to TRBJ1-5; no clear D. V was trimmed by 2 bases and J by 9 bases, leaving 11 bases between them. This CDR3 is built from 13 residues. The CDR3 DNA sequence: TGTGCCAGCAGTTTAACGGAGGGATCGCCCCAGCATTTT. Residues: CASSLTEGSPQHF.

This clonotype was recorded many times. The chain recombines TRBV7-2 with TRBJ2-7; a possible D gene is TRBD2 (6 bases). The ends were cut back, 1 base at V and 7 bases at J, with 17 bases in the middle. From germline, CDR1 is SGHTA and CDR2 FQGNSA. This CDR3 has 15 amino acids. The CDR3 bases are TGTGCCAGCAGCTTAGACCGCCGGGGGTCGGGTGAGCAGTACTTC. Translated, it gives CASSLDRRGSGEQYF.

Ten or more counts support this clonotype. This sequence joins TRBV7-9 and TRBJ2-4; 9 nucleotides line up with TRBD2. Trimming at V came to 1 base and at J to 5 bases, leaving 3 bases not matched to a gene. Germline V lookup: CDR1 SEHNR, CDR2 FQNEAQ (reference sequence). The CDR3 extends over 15 amino acids. CDR3 DNA sequence: TGTGCCAGCAGCTTAGACGCTAGCGGGGAAAACATTCAGTACTTC. Translation: CASSLDASGENIQYF.

This clonotype was detected ten times or more. The chain employs TRBV29-1 and TRBJ1-6; no definite D call. Trimming took off 4 bases at V and 0 bases at J, with 19 bases between the two ends. Germline V CDR1 and CDR2: SQVTM, ANQGSEA. The CDR3 covers 18 residues. In DNA, the CDR3 is TGCAGCGTTGGTCTCCGATTGTACGGAAGCTCCTATAATTCACCCCTCCACTTT. Amino acid sequence: CSVGLRLYGSSYNSPLHF.